This is a list of T cell receptor beta chains from one sample in a study of CD8 T cells in Susac syndrome. TCRdb reprocessed the immunoSEQ multiplex PCR reads with MiXCR, giving one entry per CDR3 protein. The repertoire holds 50,000 or so distinct CDR3 sequences, with around 93% as singletons. The specimen was CD8+ T cells from PBMCs. Receptor source: a human donor in good health. Each CDR3 is given without its conserved first and last residue.

j_call: TRBJ2-1; v_call: TRBV7-8; cdr3_aa: ASSYPRGSSSYNEQF
j_call: TRBJ2-7; v_call: TRBV7-2; cdr3_aa: ASSFGTGYYEQY
j_call: TRBJ1-2; v_call: TRBV7-9; cdr3_aa: ASSLPRGGYT
j_call: TRBJ2-1; v_call: TRBV20-1; cdr3_aa: SALGAGSHYNEQF
j_call: TRBJ2-1; v_call: TRBV7-9; cdr3_aa: ASTPRQGTAYNEQF
j_call: TRBJ2-1; v_call: TRBV6-5; cdr3_aa: ASSYGDEQF
j_call: TRBJ2-7; v_call: TRBV5-1; cdr3_aa: ASSFGASGSSSYEQY
j_call: TRBJ1-1; v_call: TRBV12-3/TRBV12-4; cdr3_aa: ASSLTPEAF
j_call: TRBJ2-3; v_call: TRBV7-9; cdr3_aa: ASSLANHRSQY
j_call: TRBJ2-1; v_call: TRBV11-2; cdr3_aa: ASTDRRDYNEQF
j_call: TRBJ2-7; v_call: TRBV10-3; cdr3_aa: AISVEGSYEQY
j_call: TRBJ1-5; v_call: TRBV19; cdr3_aa: ASKGGVQPQH
j_call: TRBJ1-3; v_call: TRBV23-1; cdr3_aa: ASSQSHRAGNTIY